Presented here are 27 T cell receptor beta chains from one specimen sequenced in a study of blood T cell repertoires in COVID-19. Generated by immunoSEQ multiplex PCR, the TCRdb table keeps only in-frame clones and is missing some. The sample has about 130,000 clones, roughly 84% seen once. The sequenced material came from peripheral blood. The source of these receptors is a man in his sixties with acute or convalescent COVID-19.

J is TRBJ2-5 and V is TRBV24-1, with TRBD1 as a possible D gene (5 bases). V lost 3 bases and J lost 2, with 6 bases in between. The CDR3 is made up of 13 amino acids. Germline V gene data show CDR1 as KGHDR and CDR2 as SFDVKD. The CDR3 region has the DNA TGTGCCACCAGTGATGGACATCAAGAGACCCAGTACTTC. Translating it yields CATSDGHQETQYF.

The chain uses TRBV9 and TRBJ1-1; D may be TRBD1 (5 bases). V lost 0 bases, J lost 6 bases, and 12 bases lay in between. The CDR3 length is 14 residues. Germline CDR1 and CDR2: SGDLS and YYNGEE. In DNA, the CDR3 is TGTGCCAGCAGCGTAGATGGGGGGAAATCTGAAGCTTTCTTT. It translates to CASSVDGGKSEAFF.

V usage is TRBV3-1 (or the pseudogene TRBV3-2) and J usage is TRBJ2-5; 9 nucleotides line up with TRBD1. The trim removed 1 base at V and 5 bases at J, leaving 17 bases unmatched. This CDR3 has 19 amino acids. The germline CDR1 and CDR2 sequences are LGHDT and YNNKEL (reference sequence). CDR3 residues: CASSQVSKDRGFGAETQYF. The CDR3 nucleotides are TGTGCCAGCAGCCAAGTGTCGAAGGACAGGGGATTTGGGGCGGAGACCCAGTACTTC.

Concerning this clone itself: In the same sample, other DNA sequences code for this CDR3. This chain links TRBV19 with TRBJ2-2; the match to TRBD2 covers 8 bases. Losses at the gene ends were 3 bases for V and 1 base for J; bases not matched to a gene: 4. Germline CDR1 and CDR2: LNHDA and SQIVND (reference sequence). The CDR3 sequence is 16 residues long. The CDR3 loop reads CASSIGLAGNTGELFF. DNA for the CDR3: TGTGCCAGTAGTATTGGGCTAGCGGGGAACACCGGGGAGCTGTTTTTT.

CDR3 sequence reads: CASSQDPRGNEQFF. The CDR3 nucleotides read TGCGCCAGCAGCCAAGATCCCAGGGGGAATGAGCAGTTCTTC. The chain joins TRBV4-1 to TRBJ2-1; 7 positions agree with TRBD1. V lost 0 bases to trimming and J lost 7 bases; unmatched junction nucleotides: 3. The CDR3 contains 14 residues. Per the germline V gene, CDR1 is MGHRA and CDR2 is YSYEKL.

The rearrangement uses TRBV11-2 and TRBJ2-2, with 13 bases lining up with TRBD2. CDR1 SGHAT and CDR2 FQNNGV come from the germline V gene. The ends lost 3 bases at V and 6 bases at J; junction bases unmatched: 7. The CDR3 consists of 17 residues. CDR3 nucleotides: TGTGCCAGCAGCTTCAATGGACTAGCGGGAGTTTCCGGGGAGCTGTTTTTT. Amino acid sequence: CASSFNGLAGVSGELFF.

The chain couples TRBV6-5 to TRBJ2-2; 7 positions match TRBD1. The germline V gene has CDR1 MNHEY and CDR2 SVGAGI. Trimming removed 6 bases from V and 1 base from J; junction bases left unmatched: 5. This CDR3 region has 15 residues. This chain's CDR3 is CASRWTGLNTGELFF. The CDR3 DNA reads as TGTGCCAGCAGGTGGACAGGCCTGAACACCGGGGAGCTGTTTTTT.

This clone was seen a few times. The V and J genes are TRBV18 and TRBJ1-4; 8 bases map to TRBD1. J gave up 2 bases and V 3 bases, and 2 bases lay outside the gene matches. Germline CDR1 KGHSH, CDR2 LQKENI. The length of the CDR3 is 15 residues. The CDR3 region is CASSPRTGTNEKLFF. CDR3 nucleotides: TGTGCCAGCTCACCTAGGACAGGGACTAATGAAAAACTGTTTTTT.

This clone was observed a few times. The V call is TRBV5-4, the J call TRBJ1-6; 10 nucleotides align to TRBD1. Germline CDR1 and CDR2: SGHNT and YYREEE (reference sequence). This CDR3 comprises 16 residues. J gave up 5 bases and V 3 bases, and 5 bases lay outside the gene matches. CDR3 loop: CASSWGQGRHNSPLHF. In DNA form, the CDR3 reads TGTGCCAGCAGCTGGGGACAGGGGCGCCATAATTCACCCCTCCACTTT. Full variable domain (rest looked up from reference TRBV5-4 and TRBJ1-6): ETGVTQSPTHLIKTRGQQVTLRCSSQSGHNTVSWYQQALGQGPQFIFQYYREEENGRGNFPPRFSGLQFPNYSSELNVNALELDDSALYLCASSWGQGRHNSPLHFGNGTRLTVT.

The genes are TRBV29-1 and TRBJ2-3; D might be TRBD1 (6 bases). Germline CDR1 SQVTM, CDR2 ANQGSEA. This CDR3 has 14 residues. Trimming pared 1 base from V and 4 bases from J, leaving 12 bases between. The CDR3 region has the DNA TGCAGCGTTGAAGGGACAGTAGGTGCAGATACGCAGTATTTT. This gives the protein CSVEGTVGADTQYF.

This rearrangement joins TRBV7-8 to TRBJ2-1, with D perhaps matching TRBD2 (6 bases). V lost 2 bases and J 0 bases, leaving 11 bases between the germline ends. CDR1 is SGHVS, CDR2 FQNEAQ, per germline. CDR3 length: 16 residues. The CDR3 protein is CASSLYGGLSYNEQFF. The CDR3 DNA sequence: TGTGCCAGCAGCTTATACGGGGGACTCTCCTACAATGAGCAGTTCTTC.

The rearrangement joins TRBV7-8 to TRBJ2-5, with no clear D. This CDR3 is 16 amino acids long. The germline V gene encodes CDR1 SGHVS and CDR2 FQNEAQ. Trimming left V 1 base short and J 2 bases short, with 14 bases between. The CDR3 loop reads CASSLGVLRGQETQYF. CDR3 in DNA: TGTGCCAGCAGCTTAGGTGTTCTTCGAGGTCAAGAGACCCAGTACTTC.

The J gene is TRBJ1-4, the V gene TRBV27; tentative D call: TRBD1 (6 bases). Between the trimmed V and J ends, which lost 2 bases and 4 bases, there was a span of 26 bases. The CDR3 is 20 amino acids. Germline V gene sequence: CDR1 MNHEY, CDR2 SMNVEV (reference sequence). The CDR3 coding sequence is TGTGCCAGCAGTTTAACTACAGGGTCCGAAGAACGAAGACTTAATGAAAAACTGTTTTTT. The encoded protein is CASSLTTGSEERRLNEKLFF.

The rearrangement joins TRBV7-9 to TRBJ2-3; unclear D gene. V lost 3 bases, J lost 6 bases, and 4 bases lay in between. This CDR3 has 11 amino acids. Germline V lookup: CDR1 SEHNR, CDR2 FQNEAQ (reference sequence). CDR3 sequence (DNA): TGTGCCAGCAGCTTCGGGGATACGCAGTATTTT. Translated, it gives CASSFGDTQYF. The full variable domain, with the rest looked up from reference TRBV7-9 and TRBJ2-3, is DTGVSQNPRHKITKRGQNVTFRCDPISEHNRLYWYRQTLGQGPEFLTYFQNEAQLEKSRLLSDRFSAERPKGSFSTLEIQRTEQGDSAMYLCASSFGDTQYFGPGTRLTVL.

This chain links TRBV29-1 with TRBJ2-1; maybe TRBD1 (5 bases). V was clipped by 6 bases and J by 6 bases, with 15 bases between them. Germline V gene lookup returns CDR1 SQVTM and CDR2 ANQGSEA. CDR3 size: 13 residues. As DNA, the CDR3 is TGCAGCGTGGGATTTTTCAGGGTCAATGAGCAGTTCTTC. Its protein product is CSVGFFRVNEQFF.

V usage is TRBV5-1 and J usage is TRBJ2-5; TRBD2 agrees at 8 bases. The V gene end was trimmed by 1 base and the J gene end by 5 bases; junction bases not matched to a gene: 10. Germline assignment: CDR1 SGHRS and CDR2 YFSETQ. The CDR3 consists of 16 residues. The CDR3 coding sequence is TGCGCCAGCAGCTTGTCGGGGGGGAGTGTGCGGGAGACCCAGTACTTC. Its translation is CASSLSGGSVRETQYF.

This chain joins TRBV10-1 and TRBJ2-2; the D is unclear. This CDR3 is built from 13 residues. Per the germline V gene, CDR1 is WNHNN and CDR2 is SYGVQD (reference sequence). V dropped 4 bases and J dropped 1 base, with 4 bases sitting between them. This CDR3 reads CASSVKNTGELFF. CDR3 DNA: TGCGCCAGCAGTGTTAAGAACACCGGGGAGCTGTTTTTT.

The rearrangement uses TRBV5-1 and TRBJ1-3; 11 nucleotides agree with TRBD1. V was clipped by 0 bases and J by 0 bases; unmatched bases: 5. Germline V lookup: CDR1 SGHRS, CDR2 YFSETQ. The length of the CDR3 is 18 residues. CDR3 in amino acids: CASSLAGQGASSGNTIYF. As DNA, the CDR3 is TGCGCCAGCAGCTTGGCCGGACAGGGGGCCTCCTCTGGAAACACCATATATTTT. Full variable domain (outside the CDR3, taken from reference TRBV5-1 and TRBJ1-3): KAGVTQTPRYLIKTRGQQVTLSCSPISGHRSVSWYQQTPGQGLQFLFEYFSETQRNKGNFPGRFSGRQFSNSRSEMNVSTLELGDSALYLCASSLAGQGASSGNTIYFGEGSWLTVV.

DNA for the CDR3: TGTGCCAGCAGCGTATCTGGGCAGGGCGCTGAAGCTTTCTTT. It specifies CASSVSGQGAEAFF. This chain joins TRBV9 and TRBJ1-1; D may be TRBD1 (5 bases). Germline lookup yields CDR1 SGDLS and CDR2 YYNGEE. CDR3 length equals 14 residues. V lost 1 base, J lost 6 bases, and 13 bases lay in between.

This chain connects TRBV7-2 to TRBJ2-7; 9 bases agree with TRBD2. The junction had 2 bases not matched to a gene; V was cut back by 1 base and J by 4 bases. The germline gives CDR1 SGHTA, CDR2 FQGNSA. The CDR3 extends over 14 amino acids. CDR3 in DNA: TGTGCCAGCAGCTTAGATAGCGGGAGATACGAGCAGTACTTC. Its translation: CASSLDSGRYEQYF.

The chain couples TRBV19 to TRBJ1-6; TRBD1 matches 8 bases. Trimming at V came to 11 bases and at J to 8 bases, leaving 8 bases not matched to a gene. This CDR3 is built from 13 residues. The V gene's germline CDR1 is LNHDA and CDR2 SQIVND (reference sequence). The CDR3 DNA reads as TGTGCCTCACAGGGGACAGGACATTCACCCCTCCACTTT. This codes for CASQGTGHSPLHF.

The V and J genes are TRBV18 and TRBJ1-1; D is perhaps TRBD1 (6 bases). The V end was cut by 5 bases, the J end by 1 base, with 20 bases between. CDR1 is KGHSH, CDR2 LQKENI, per germline. CDR3 length: 17 amino acids. CDR3 sequence: CASSSLYGGEGNTEAFF. The CDR3 DNA reads TGTGCCAGCTCATCATTATATGGGGGCGAGGGGAACACTGAAGCTTTCTTT.

The V and J genes are TRBV6-5 and TRBJ2-2, with 12 bases lining up with TRBD1. Germline V gene sequence: CDR1 MNHEY, CDR2 SVGAGI. Losses at the gene ends were 6 bases for V and 4 bases for J; bases not matched to a gene: 3. CDR3 length: 15 residues. CDR3 protein: CASRGDRGRTGELFF. CDR3 bases: TGTGCCAGCAGAGGGGACAGGGGGCGCACCGGGGAGCTGTTTTTT.

V and J are TRBV14 and TRBJ1-2; no definite D call. Trimming removed 0 bases at V and 8 bases at J, with 10 bases between. CDR1 and CDR2 from the germline V gene are SGHDN and FVKESK. The CDR3 has 13 amino acids. CDR3 region: CASSQDMAFGYTF. CDR3 DNA sequence: TGTGCCAGCAGCCAAGATATGGCATTCGGCTACACCTTC.

The chain combines TRBV7-7 with TRBJ2-1, with TRBD2 matching over 9 bases. Trimming took 5 bases from V and 6 from J; bases not matched to a gene: 8. The germline V gene encodes CDR1 SSHAT and CDR2 FNYEAQ (reference sequence). The CDR3 extends over 15 amino acids. CDR3 protein: CASSPEGSGSNEQFF. CDR3 in DNA: TGTGCCAGCAGCCCAGAGGGTAGCGGGAGCAATGAGCAGTTCTTC.

This sequence joins TRBV3-1 (or the pseudogene TRBV3-2) and TRBJ1-2; TRBD1 agrees at 12 bases. The CDR3 runs to 17 residues. Germline V lookup: CDR1 LGHDT, CDR2 YNNKEL (reference sequence). V was clipped by 5 bases and J by 4 bases; unmatched bases: 11. CDR3 in DNA: TGTGCCAGCAGCGACCGGGACAGGGGGCAACGGGGCTATGGCTACACCTTC. It translates to CASSDRDRGQRGYGYTF.

The V call is TRBV15, the J call TRBJ1-1; D is undetermined. The CDR3 consists of 14 residues. V lost 0 bases and J 6 bases, leaving 11 bases between the germline ends. Germline-derived CDR1 and CDR2 are LNHNV and YYDKDF (reference sequence). In DNA form, the CDR3 reads TGTGCCACCAGCAGAGATCGGAGGAATCCTGAAGCTTTCTTT. Translating gives CATSRDRRNPEAFF.